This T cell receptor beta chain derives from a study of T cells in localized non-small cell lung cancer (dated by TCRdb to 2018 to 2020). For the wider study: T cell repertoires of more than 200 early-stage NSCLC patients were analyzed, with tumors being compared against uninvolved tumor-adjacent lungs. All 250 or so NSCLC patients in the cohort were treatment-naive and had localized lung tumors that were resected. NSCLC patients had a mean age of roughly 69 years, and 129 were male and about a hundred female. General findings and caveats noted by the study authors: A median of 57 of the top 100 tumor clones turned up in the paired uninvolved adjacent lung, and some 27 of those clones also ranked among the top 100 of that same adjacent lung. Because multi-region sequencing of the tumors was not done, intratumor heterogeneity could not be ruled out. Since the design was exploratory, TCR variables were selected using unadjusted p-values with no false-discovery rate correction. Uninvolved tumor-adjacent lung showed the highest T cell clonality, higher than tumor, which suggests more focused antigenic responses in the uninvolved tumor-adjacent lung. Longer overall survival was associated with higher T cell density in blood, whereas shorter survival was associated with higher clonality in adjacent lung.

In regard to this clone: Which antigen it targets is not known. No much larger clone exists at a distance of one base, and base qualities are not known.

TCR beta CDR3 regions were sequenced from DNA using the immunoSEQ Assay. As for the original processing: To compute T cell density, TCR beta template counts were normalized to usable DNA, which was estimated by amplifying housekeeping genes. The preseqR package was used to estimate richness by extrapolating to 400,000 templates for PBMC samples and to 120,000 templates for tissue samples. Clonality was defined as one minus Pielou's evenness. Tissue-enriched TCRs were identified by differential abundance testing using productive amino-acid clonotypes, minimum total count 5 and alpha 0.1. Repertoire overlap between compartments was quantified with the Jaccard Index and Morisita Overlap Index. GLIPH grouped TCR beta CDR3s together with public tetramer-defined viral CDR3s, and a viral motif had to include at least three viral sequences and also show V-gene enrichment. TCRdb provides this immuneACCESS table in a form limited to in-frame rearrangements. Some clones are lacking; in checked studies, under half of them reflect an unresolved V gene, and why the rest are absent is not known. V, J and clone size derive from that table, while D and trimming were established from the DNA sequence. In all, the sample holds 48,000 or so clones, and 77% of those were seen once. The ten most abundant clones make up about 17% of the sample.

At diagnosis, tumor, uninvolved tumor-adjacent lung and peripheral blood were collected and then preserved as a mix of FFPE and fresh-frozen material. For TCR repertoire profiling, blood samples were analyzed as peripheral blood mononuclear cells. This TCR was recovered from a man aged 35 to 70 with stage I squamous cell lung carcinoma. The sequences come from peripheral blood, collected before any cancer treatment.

At the DNA level, the sequence is TGTGCCAGCACGCCGGGGAGGGTTGAAGCTTTCTTT. This translates into CASTPGRVEAFF. The chain is made from TRBV6-5 and TRBJ1-1; confidence is insufficient to name the D gene. V and J are truncated by 7 bases and 7 bases respectively, leaving an intervening sequence of 13 bases. Including cysteine and phenylalanine, the CDR3 has 12 amino acids. Only CDR3 DNA remains: 36 bases, in frame from the first base. The germline V gene gives CDR1 as MNHEY and CDR2 as SVGAGI.